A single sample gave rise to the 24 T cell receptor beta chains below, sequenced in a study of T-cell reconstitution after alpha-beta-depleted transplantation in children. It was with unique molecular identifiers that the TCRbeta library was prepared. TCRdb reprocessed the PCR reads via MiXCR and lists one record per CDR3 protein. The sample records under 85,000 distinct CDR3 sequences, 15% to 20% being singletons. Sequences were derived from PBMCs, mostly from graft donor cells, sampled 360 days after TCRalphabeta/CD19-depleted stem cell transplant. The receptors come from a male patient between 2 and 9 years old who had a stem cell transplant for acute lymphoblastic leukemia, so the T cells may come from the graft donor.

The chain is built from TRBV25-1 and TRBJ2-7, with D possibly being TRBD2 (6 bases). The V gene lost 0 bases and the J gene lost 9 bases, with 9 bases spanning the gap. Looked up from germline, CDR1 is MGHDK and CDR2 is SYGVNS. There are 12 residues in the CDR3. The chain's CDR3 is CASSEYWGGQYF. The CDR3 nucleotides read TGTGCCAGCAGTGAATACTGGGGAGGGCAGTACTTC.

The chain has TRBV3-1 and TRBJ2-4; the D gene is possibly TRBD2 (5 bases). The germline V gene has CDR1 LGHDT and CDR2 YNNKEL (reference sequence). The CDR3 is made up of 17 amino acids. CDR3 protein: CTISFRLSGVAKNIQYF. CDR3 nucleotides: TGTACCATCAGTTTCCGACTAAGCGGTGTAGCCAAAAACATTCAGTACTTC.

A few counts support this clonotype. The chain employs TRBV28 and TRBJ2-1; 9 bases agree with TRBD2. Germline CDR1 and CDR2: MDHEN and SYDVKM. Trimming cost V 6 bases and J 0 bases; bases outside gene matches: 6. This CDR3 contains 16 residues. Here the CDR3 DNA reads TGTGCCAGCAGATCTATAGCGGGAGCCTCCTACAATGAGCAGTTCTTC. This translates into CASRSIAGASYNEQFF.

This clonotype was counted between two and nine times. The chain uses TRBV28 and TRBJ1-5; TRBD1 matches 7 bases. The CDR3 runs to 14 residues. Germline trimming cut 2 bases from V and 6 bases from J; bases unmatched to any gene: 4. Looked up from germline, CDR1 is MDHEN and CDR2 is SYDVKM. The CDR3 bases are TGTGCCAGCAGTTTACTAGGGGGCATTCAGCCCCAGCATTTT. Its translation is CASSLLGGIQPQHF.

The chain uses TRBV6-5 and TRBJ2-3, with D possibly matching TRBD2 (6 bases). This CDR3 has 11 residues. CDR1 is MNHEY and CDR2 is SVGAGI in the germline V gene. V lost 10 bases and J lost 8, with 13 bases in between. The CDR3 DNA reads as TGTGCCACGTGGGTTAGCGGTACGCAGTATTTT. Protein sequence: CATWVSGTQYF.

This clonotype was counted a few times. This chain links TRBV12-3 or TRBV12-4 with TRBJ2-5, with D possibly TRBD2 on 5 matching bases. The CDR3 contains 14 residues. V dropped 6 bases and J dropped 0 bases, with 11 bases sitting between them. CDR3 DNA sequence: TGTGCCAGCAGCCAGCGGACGTACCAAGAGACCCAGTACTTC. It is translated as CASSQRTYQETQYF.

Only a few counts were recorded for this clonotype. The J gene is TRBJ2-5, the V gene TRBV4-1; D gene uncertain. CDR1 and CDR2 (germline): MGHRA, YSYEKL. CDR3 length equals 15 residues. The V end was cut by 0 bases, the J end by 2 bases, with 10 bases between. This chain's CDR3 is CASSQDRANQETQYF. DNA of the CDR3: TGCGCCAGCAGCCAAGATCGGGCGAATCAAGAGACCCAGTACTTC.

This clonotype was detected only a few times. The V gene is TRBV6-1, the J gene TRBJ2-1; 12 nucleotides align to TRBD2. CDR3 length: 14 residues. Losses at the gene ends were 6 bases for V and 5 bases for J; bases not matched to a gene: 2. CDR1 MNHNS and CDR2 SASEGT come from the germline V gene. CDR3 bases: TGTGCCAGCAGAAGACTAGCGGGAGACAATGAGCAGTTCTTC. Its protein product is CASRRLAGDNEQFF.

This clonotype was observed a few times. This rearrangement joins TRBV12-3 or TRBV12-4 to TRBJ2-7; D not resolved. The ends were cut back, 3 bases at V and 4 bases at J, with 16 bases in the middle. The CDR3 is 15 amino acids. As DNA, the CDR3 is TGTGCCAGCAGTTTCCGACCAAAGGAAGTATACGAGCAGTACTTC. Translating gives CASSFRPKEVYEQYF.

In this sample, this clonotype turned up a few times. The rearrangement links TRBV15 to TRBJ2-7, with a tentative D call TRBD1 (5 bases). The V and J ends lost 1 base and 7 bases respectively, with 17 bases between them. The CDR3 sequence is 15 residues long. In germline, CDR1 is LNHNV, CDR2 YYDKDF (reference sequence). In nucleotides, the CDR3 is TGTGCCACCAGCAGAGGTCCAGGGCTGTTGTCGGAGCAGTACTTC. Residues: CATSRGPGLLSEQYF.

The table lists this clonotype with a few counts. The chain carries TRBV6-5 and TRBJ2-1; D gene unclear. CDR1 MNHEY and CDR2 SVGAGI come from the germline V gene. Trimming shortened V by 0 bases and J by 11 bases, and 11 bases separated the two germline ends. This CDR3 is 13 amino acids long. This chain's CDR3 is CASSYSLVGKQFF. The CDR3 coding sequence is TGTGCCAGCAGTTACTCCCTGGTGGGGAAGCAGTTCTTC.

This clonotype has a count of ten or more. DNA for the CDR3: TGTGCCAGCAGGGGGGAGACCGGGACTAACAATGAGCAGTTCTTC. Its protein is CASRGETGTNNEQFF. The chain links TRBV7-9 to TRBJ2-1; TRBD2 agrees at 7 bases. After removal of 6 bases from V and 5 bases from J, the junction contained 10 bases not matched to a gene. CDR1 and CDR2 (germline): SEHNR, FQNEAQ (reference sequence). The CDR3 loop spans 15 amino acids.

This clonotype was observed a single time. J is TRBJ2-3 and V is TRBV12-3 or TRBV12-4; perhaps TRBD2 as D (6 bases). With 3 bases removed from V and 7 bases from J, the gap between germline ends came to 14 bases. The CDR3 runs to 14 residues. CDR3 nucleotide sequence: TGTGCCAGCAGTTTCCCACTAGCCGCGCATACGCAGTATTTT. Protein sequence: CASSFPLAAHTQYF.

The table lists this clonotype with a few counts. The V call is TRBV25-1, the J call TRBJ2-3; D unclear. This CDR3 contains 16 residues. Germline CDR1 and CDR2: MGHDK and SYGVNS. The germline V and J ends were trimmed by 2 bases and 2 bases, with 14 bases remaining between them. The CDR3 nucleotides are TGTGCCAGCAGTGAAAATCTTGGCCTTTTCACAGATACGCAGTATTTT. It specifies CASSENLGLFTDTQYF.

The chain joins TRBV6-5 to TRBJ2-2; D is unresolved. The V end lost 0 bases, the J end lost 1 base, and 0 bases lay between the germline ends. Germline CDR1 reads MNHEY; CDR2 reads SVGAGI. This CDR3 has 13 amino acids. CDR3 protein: CASSYSNTGELFF. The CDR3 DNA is TGTGCCAGCAGTTACTCGAACACCGGGGAGCTGTTTTTT.

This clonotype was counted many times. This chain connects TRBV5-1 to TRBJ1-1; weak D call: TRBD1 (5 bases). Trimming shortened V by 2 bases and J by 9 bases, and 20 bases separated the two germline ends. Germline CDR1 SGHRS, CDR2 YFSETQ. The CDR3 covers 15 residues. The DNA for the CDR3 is TGCGCCAGCAGCTTTGGCCAGGGTTCTTCAGGAAAAGCTTTCTTT. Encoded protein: CASSFGQGSSGKAFF.

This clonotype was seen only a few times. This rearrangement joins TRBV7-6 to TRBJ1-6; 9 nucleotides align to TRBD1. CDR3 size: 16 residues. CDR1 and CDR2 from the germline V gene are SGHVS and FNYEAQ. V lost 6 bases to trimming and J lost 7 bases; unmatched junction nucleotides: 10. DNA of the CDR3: TGTGCCAGCAGGTCACCGGGACAGGGTGTGAATTCACCCCTCCACTTT. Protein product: CASRSPGQGVNSPLHF. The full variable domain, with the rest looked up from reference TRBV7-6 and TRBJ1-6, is GAGVSQSPRYKVTKRGQDVALRCDPISGHVSLYWYRQALGQGPEFLTYFNYEAQQDKSGLPNDRFSAERPEGSISTLTIQRTEQRDSAMYRCASRSPGQGVNSPLHFGNGTRLTVT.

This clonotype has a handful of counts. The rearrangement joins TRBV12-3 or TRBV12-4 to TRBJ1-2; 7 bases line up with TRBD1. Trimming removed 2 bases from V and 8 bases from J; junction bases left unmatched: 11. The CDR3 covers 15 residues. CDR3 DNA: TGTGCCAGCAGTTTAATTCAGGGGGACAGAGGCGGCTACACCTTC. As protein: CASSLIQGDRGGYTF.

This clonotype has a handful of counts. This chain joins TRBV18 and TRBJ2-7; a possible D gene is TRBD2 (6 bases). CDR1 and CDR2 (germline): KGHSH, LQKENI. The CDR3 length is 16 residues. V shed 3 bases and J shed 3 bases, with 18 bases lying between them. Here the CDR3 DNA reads TGTGCCAGCTCACCGGCGCTAGCGCCTAGTAACTACGAGCAGTACTTC. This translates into CASSPALAPSNYEQYF. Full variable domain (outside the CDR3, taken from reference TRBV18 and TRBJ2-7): NAGVMQNPRHLVRRRGQEARLRCSPMKGHSHVYWYRQLPEEGLKFMVYLQKENIIDESGMPKERFSAEFPKEGPSILRIQQVVRGDSAAYFCASSPALAPSNYEQYFGPGTRLTVT.

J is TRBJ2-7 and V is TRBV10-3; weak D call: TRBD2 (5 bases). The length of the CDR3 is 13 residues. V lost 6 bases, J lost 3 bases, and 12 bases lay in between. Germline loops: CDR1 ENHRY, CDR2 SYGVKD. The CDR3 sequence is CAISASGDYEQYF. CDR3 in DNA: TGTGCCATCAGCGCGAGCGGAGACTACGAGCAGTACTTC.

The CDR3 sequence is CASSLVGVSEQYF. The CDR3 DNA sequence: TGTGCCAGCAGCTTAGTGGGGGTCAGCGAGCAGTACTTC. The chain couples TRBV11-3 to TRBJ2-7; perhaps D is TRBD1 or TRBD2 (5 bases each). CDR3 size: 13 residues. CDR1 and CDR2 from the germline V gene are SGHNT and YENEEA. Trimming shortened V by 1 base and J by 6 bases, and 10 bases separated the two germline ends.

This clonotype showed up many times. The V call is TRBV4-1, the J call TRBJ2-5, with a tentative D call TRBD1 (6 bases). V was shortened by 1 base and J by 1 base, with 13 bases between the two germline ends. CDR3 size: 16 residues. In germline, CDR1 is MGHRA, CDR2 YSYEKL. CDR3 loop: CASSQVGQYAQETQYF. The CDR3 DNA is TGCGCCAGCAGCCAAGTCGGACAGTATGCCCAAGAGACCCAGTACTTC.

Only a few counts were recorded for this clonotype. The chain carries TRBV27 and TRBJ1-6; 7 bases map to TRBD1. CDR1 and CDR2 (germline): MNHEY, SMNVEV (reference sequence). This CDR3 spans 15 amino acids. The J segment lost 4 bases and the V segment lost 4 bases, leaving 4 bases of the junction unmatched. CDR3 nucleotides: TGTGCCAGCAGTTCGCCCAGGGGGTATAATTCACCCCTCCACTTT. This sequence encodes CASSSPRGYNSPLHF.

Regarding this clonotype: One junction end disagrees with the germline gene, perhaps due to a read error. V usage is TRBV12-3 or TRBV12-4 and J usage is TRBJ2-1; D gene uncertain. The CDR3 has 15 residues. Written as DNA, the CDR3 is TGTGCCAGCAGTCTCTACTTGGAGCCCTACAATGAGAAGTTCTTC. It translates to CASSLYLEPYNEKFF.